Detailed here is one T cell receptor beta chain. What it binds is unknown. These data come from a study of T cells in localized non-small cell lung cancer. V dropped 5 bases and J dropped 6; count of bases not matched to a gene: 7. The germline CDR1 and CDR2 sequences are SGHVS and FNYEAQ. This CDR3 region has 14 residues. This table comes from immunoSEQ multiplex PCR, and its TCRdb copy is limited to in-frame clones, with some not included. The sample shows under 65,000 clones, approximately 80% of them seen only once. Study outcomes and limitations: With higher T cell density in blood came longer overall survival. Uninvolved adjacent lung had higher T cell clonality than tumor and all other tissues. Heterogeneity stays possible, as sequencing covered only one tumor region.

Sequencing used peripheral blood, obtained before any cancer treatment. The chain joins TRBV7-6 to TRBJ2-4; 7 positions match TRBD1. The source of this sequence is a female donor older than 55 with stage II squamous cell lung carcinoma. The CDR3 loop reads CASSPGTDLNIQYF. The CDR3 nucleotides are TGTGCCAGCAGCCCTGGGACAGACTTAAACATTCAGTACTTC.